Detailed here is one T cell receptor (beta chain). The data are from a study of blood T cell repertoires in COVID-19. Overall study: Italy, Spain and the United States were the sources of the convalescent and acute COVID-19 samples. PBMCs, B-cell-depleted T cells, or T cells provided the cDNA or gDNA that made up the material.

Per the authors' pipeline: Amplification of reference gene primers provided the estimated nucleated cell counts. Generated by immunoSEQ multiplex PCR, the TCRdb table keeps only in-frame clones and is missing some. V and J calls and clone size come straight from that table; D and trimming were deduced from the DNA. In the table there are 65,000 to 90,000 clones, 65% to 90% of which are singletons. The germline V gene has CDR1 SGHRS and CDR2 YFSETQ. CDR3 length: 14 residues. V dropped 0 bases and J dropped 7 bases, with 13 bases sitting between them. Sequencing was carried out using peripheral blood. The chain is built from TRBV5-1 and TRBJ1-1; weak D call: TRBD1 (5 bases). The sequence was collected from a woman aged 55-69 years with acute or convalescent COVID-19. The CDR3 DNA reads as TGCGCCAGCAGCTTGGTGGGGGGAAGGGATGAAGCTTTCTTT. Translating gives CASSLVGGRDEAFF.